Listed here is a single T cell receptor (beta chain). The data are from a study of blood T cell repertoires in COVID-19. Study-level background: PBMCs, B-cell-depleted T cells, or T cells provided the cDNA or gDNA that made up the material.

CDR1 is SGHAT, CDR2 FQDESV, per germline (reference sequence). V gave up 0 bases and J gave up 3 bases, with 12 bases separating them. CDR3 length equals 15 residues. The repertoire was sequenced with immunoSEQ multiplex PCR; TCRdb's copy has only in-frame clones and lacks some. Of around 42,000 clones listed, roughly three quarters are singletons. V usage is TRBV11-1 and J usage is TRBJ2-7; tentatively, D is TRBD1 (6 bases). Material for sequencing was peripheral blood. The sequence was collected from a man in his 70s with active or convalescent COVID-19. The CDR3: CASSLAGTTNYEQYF. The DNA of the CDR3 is TGTGCCAGCAGCTTAGCCGGGACAACCAACTACGAGCAGTACTTC.